The 8 T cell receptor beta chains listed next were all sequenced from one sample in a study of shared clonotypes between healthy human individuals. Data came from immunoSEQ multiplex PCR; TCRdb stores just in-frame clones and leaves some out. The repertoire has roughly 640,000 clones, around 67% of them found once; the top ten carry less than 2%. The specimen sequenced was memory CD4+ T cells sorted from blood. Subset specified: CD45RA-negative fraction. These receptors all stem from a woman in her 30s in good health.

This chain links TRBV28 with TRBJ1-3; no firm D call. This CDR3 contains 16 residues. V was cut by 6 bases and J by 0 bases, with 15 bases left in between. Germline CDR1 reads MDHEN; CDR2 reads SYDVKM. The CDR3 region has the DNA TGTGCCAGCAGCACCCTCGGGGTCCCCTCTGGAAACACCATATATTTT. This encodes CASSTLGVPSGNTIYF.

V and J are TRBV7-2 and TRBJ2-5, with 7 bases lining up with TRBD2. This CDR3 is built from 15 residues. Germline CDR1 reads SGHTA; CDR2 reads FQGNSA. Trimming took 1 base from V and 2 from J; bases not matched to a gene: 4. The CDR3 DNA is TGTGCCAGCAGCTTAGGCCGGGAGGCGCAAGAGACCCAGTACTTC. Protein product: CASSLGREAQETQYF.

The chain recombines TRBV5-1 with TRBJ2-1; the match to TRBD2 covers 13 bases. This CDR3 has 14 residues. Germline CDR1 and CDR2: SGHRS and YFSETQ. Unmatched junction bases numbered 4, after V lost 6 bases and J lost 7 bases. The CDR3 coding sequence is TGCGCCAGCAATCCGACTAGCGGGGGGAATGAGCAGTTCTTC. Protein sequence: CASNPTSGGNEQFF.

This clone was recorded only once. This sequence joins TRBV19 and TRBJ2-3, with a weak D call TRBD2 (6 bases). The CDR3 runs to 14 residues. CDR1 and CDR2 (germline): LNHDA, SQIVND (reference sequence). V was shortened by 3 bases and J by 6 bases, with 13 bases between the two germline ends. CDR3: CASSISRGSDTQYF. In DNA form, the CDR3 reads TGTGCCAGTAGTATTTCGCGGGGATCGGATACGCAGTATTTT.

This sequence joins TRBV18 and TRBJ2-3, with D perhaps TRBD1 or TRBD2 (5 bases each). Trimming stripped 3 bases from V and 5 bases from J, with 12 bases between. Germline CDR1 and CDR2: KGHSH and LQKENI. The CDR3 length is 14 residues. CDR3: CASSPPLGEDTQYF. DNA for the CDR3: TGTGCCAGCTCACCTCCCCTGGGGGAAGATACGCAGTATTTT.

This chain joins TRBV30 and TRBJ1-5, with 10 positions matching TRBD1. Germline V lookup: CDR1 GTSNPN, CDR2 SVGIG (reference sequence). The CDR3 consists of 18 residues. The V and J ends lost 4 bases and 6 bases, in that order; junction bases with no gene match: 18. CDR3 bases: TGTGCCTGGATCCCCGAAGGGGACAGGGGATATTTTGGTCAGCCCCAGCATTTT. Protein: CAWIPEGDRGYFGQPQHF. The full variable domain, in which reference TRBV30 and TRBJ1-5 provide the parts outside the CDR3, is SQTIHQWPATLVQPVGSPLSLECTVEGTSNPNLYWYRQAAGRGLQLLFYSVGIGQISSEVPQNLSASRPQDRQFILSSKKLLLSDSGFYLCAWIPEGDRGYFGQPQHFGDGTRLSIL.

This clone was seen a single time. The V call is TRBV10-3, the J call TRBJ2-3; D possibly matches TRBD1 or TRBD2 (6 bases each). CDR1 is ENHRY, CDR2 SYGVKD, per germline. Trimming pared 6 bases from V and 3 bases from J, leaving 16 bases between. This CDR3 is built from 15 residues. CDR3 bases: TGTGCCATCAGCGACTCGGGGGCTGAAACAGATACGCAGTATTTT. It yields the protein CAISDSGAETDTQYF.

The J gene is TRBJ1-1, the V gene TRBV7-2; D gene ambiguous. The CDR3 contains 13 residues. Trimming pared 7 bases from V and 2 bases from J, leaving 11 bases between. The germline V gene encodes CDR1 SGHTA and CDR2 FQGNSA. The chain's CDR3 is CASTARGNTEAFF. In nucleotides, the CDR3 is TGTGCCAGCACCGCCCGCGGTAACACTGAAGCTTTCTTT.